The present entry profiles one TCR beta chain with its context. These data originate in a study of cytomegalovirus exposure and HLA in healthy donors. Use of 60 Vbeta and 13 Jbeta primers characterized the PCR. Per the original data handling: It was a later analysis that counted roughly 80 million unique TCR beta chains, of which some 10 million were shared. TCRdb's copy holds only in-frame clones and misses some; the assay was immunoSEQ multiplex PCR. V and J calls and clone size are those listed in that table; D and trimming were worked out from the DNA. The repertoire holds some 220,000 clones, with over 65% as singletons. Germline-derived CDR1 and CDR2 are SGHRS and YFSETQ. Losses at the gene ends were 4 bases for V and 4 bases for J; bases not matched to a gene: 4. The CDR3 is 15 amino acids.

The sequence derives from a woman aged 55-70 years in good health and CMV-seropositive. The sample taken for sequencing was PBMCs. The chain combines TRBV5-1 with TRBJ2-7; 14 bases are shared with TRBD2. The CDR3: CASSQGLAGGYEQYF. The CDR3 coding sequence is TGCGCCAGCAGCCAAGGACTAGCGGGGGGTTACGAGCAGTACTTC. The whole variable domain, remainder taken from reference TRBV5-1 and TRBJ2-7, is KAGVTQTPRYLIKTRGQQVTLSCSPISGHRSVSWYQQTPGQGLQFLFEYFSETQRNKGNFPGRFSGRQFSNSRSEMNVSTLELGDSALYLCASSQGLAGGYEQYFGPGTRLTVT.